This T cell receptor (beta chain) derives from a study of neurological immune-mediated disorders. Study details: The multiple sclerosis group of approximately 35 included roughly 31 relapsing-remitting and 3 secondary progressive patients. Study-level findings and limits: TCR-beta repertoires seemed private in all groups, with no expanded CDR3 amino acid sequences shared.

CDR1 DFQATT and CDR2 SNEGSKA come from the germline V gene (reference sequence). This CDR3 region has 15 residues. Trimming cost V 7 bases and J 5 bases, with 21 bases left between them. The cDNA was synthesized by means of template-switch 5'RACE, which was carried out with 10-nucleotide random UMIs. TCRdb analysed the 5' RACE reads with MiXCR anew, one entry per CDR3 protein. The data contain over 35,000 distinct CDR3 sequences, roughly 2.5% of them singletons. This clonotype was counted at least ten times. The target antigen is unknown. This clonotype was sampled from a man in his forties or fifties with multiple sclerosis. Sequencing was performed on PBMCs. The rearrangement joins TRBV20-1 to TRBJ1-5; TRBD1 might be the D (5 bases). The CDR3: CSVGRSWGGDQPQHF. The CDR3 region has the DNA TGCAGTGTGGGGAGGTCTTGGGGAGGGGATCAGCCCCAGCATTTT.